This paragraph reports one T cell receptor (beta chain). The antigen is unknown. The sample originates from a study of immune cell composition in non-small cell lung cancer. Study-level findings and limits: Lung adenocarcinomas had lower top 10 clone scores and clonality than squamous tumours.

Trimming removed 4 bases from V and 2 bases from J; junction bases left unmatched: 5. Germline V gives CDR1 SGHRS, CDR2 YFSETQ. This CDR3 contains 15 residues. Profiled with immunoSEQ multiplex PCR; TCRdb holds only in-frame clones, not every one. The sample carries 14,000 or so clones, more than 65% recorded once. The chain uses TRBV5-1 and TRBJ2-5; TRBD2 matches 10 bases. Sample: lung tumor tissue. This clonotype originated in a human donor with non-small cell lung cancer. The CDR3 nucleotides read TGCGCCAGCAGCCCGAAGACTAGCGGGCAAGAGACCCAGTACTTC. Its translation is CASSPKTSGQETQYF.